This TCR beta chain was sequenced for a study of cytomegalovirus exposure and HLA in healthy donors. Study as a whole: A data release that came early held around 85 million unique TCRs from HLA-typed donors.

The donors (healthy individuals) were bone marrow donors. Germline CDR1 SGHNT, CDR2 YYREEE (reference sequence). This CDR3 has 18 amino acids. Trimming cost V 6 bases and J 0 bases; bases outside gene matches: 14. For this clone: Its antigen is still unknown.

PCR primers comprised 60 Vbeta and 13 Jbeta primers. Per the authors' pipeline: Around 10 million of the about 80 million unique TCR beta chains counted in a later analysis were shared. TCRdb keeps only in-frame clones here, not all; method: immunoSEQ multiplex PCR. V and J calls and clone size are given by that table; D and trimming were obtained from the DNA. This sample yields 85,000 to 100,000 clones, of which 60% to 80% are seen a single time; about 7% belongs to the top ten. Study-wide results and limits: About 87% or about 30% of the time was how often most TCR beta V segments were productive, according to an earlier analysis.

The J gene is TRBJ2-2, the V gene TRBV5-4; 7 bases agree with TRBD2. The clonotype originates from a man in his fifties in good health and CMV-seropositive. Sequencing input: PBMCs. The chain's CDR3 is CASTIPRGGGSNTGELFF. In DNA, the CDR3 is TGTGCCAGCACCATTCCACGGGGCGGGGGTTCGAACACCGGGGAGCTGTTTTTT.